These 29 T cell receptor beta chains originate from one sample sequenced in a study of regulatory dendritic cells for organ transplantation. Produced via immunoSEQ multiplex PCR; TCRdb's table is partial and in-frame only. The sample has around 30,000 clones, less than 85% seen once. The sequenced material came from naive CD8+ T cells from blood. Subset: CD45RA+ naive T cells. The receptors were gathered from a human donor in good health.

The chain has TRBV7-2 and TRBJ1-5; 8 bases align to TRBD1. Trimming removed 5 bases from V and 7 bases from J; junction bases left unmatched: 7. This CDR3 region has 14 residues. Germline CDR1 reads SGHTA; CDR2 reads FQGNSA. This CDR3 reads CASSKDRGLQPQHF. CDR3 sequence (DNA): TGTGCCAGCAGCAAAGACAGGGGTCTGCAGCCCCAGCATTTT.

This chain joins TRBV6-6 and TRBJ1-2, with a tentative D call TRBD1 (5 bases). This CDR3 has 11 amino acids. Germline V gene data show CDR1 as MNHNY and CDR2 as SVGAGI (reference sequence). Trimming stripped 5 bases from V and 7 bases from J, with 8 bases between. CDR3: CASSMGGGYTF. The CDR3 nucleotides read TGTGCCAGCAGTATGGGGGGTGGCTACACCTTC.

The gene calls are TRBV5-4 and TRBJ2-5, with 14 bases matching TRBD2. The CDR3 sequence is 17 residues long. Germline CDR1 reads SGHNT; CDR2 reads YYREEE (reference sequence). V gave up 6 bases and J gave up 5 bases; unmatched junction bases: 12. Here the CDR3 reads CASTHWGLAGVLETQYF. The DNA of the CDR3 is TGTGCCAGCACCCATTGGGGACTAGCGGGGGTCCTGGAGACCCAGTACTTC.

The rearrangement links TRBV7-9 to TRBJ2-5; D gene uncertain. The ends were cut back, 5 bases at V and 1 base at J, with 8 bases in the middle. CDR3 length: 13 amino acids. Germline values: CDR1 SEHNR, CDR2 FQNEAQ (reference sequence). CDR3 residues: CASSSFGQETQYF. CDR3 nucleotide sequence: TGTGCCAGCAGCAGCTTCGGCCAAGAGACCCAGTACTTC.

This clone was detected only a few times. The V gene is TRBV19, the J gene TRBJ2-1, with D maybe TRBD2 (7 bases). Trimming cost V 5 bases and J 4 bases, with 12 bases left between them. The CDR3 has 14 amino acids. CDR1 LNHDA and CDR2 SQIVND come from the germline V gene (reference sequence). CDR3 nucleotides: TGTGCCAGTAGTCTGGGGGGGGCGTACAATGAGCAGTTCTTC. It translates to CASSLGGAYNEQFF.

The genes are TRBV5-1 and TRBJ2-1; 14 bases are shared with TRBD2. The germline V gene has CDR1 SGHRS and CDR2 YFSETQ. The CDR3 length is 19 residues. V shed 4 bases and J 1 base; nucleotides not matched to a gene: 10. The CDR3 loop reads CASSRRGTSGGPSYNEQFF. In nucleotides, the CDR3 is TGCGCCAGCAGCAGGAGGGGGACTAGCGGGGGTCCTTCCTACAATGAGCAGTTCTTC.

The chain joins TRBV7-9 to TRBJ1-1; TRBD1 might be the D (5 bases). V lost 4 bases, J lost 7 bases, and 16 bases lay in between. CDR1 and CDR2 (germline): SEHNR, FQNEAQ (reference sequence). The CDR3 runs 14 residues. CDR3 region: CASSSPDKLVEAFF. CDR3 in DNA: TGTGCCAGCAGCTCCCCGGACAAATTAGTTGAAGCTTTCTTT.

The V and J genes are TRBV27 and TRBJ1-1; D is undetermined. V lost 5 bases and J lost 3, with 10 bases in between. CDR1 and CDR2 from the germline V gene are MNHEY and SMNVEV (reference sequence). This CDR3 is built from 13 residues. Written as DNA, the CDR3 is TGTGCCAGCAGTACCGGGTGGGACACTGAAGCTTTCTTT. This codes for CASSTGWDTEAFF.

The chain combines TRBV29-1 with TRBJ2-5; 9 bases line up with TRBD1. Looked up from germline, CDR1 is SQVTM and CDR2 is ANQGSEA. This CDR3 has 15 residues. J was trimmed by 5 bases and V by 1 base; bases with no gene match: 8. For the CDR3, the DNA is TGCAGCGTTGAAGGGGGACAGGGTCTTGTCGAGACCCAGTACTTC. Protein sequence: CSVEGGQGLVETQYF. The whole variable domain, filled in from reference TRBV29-1 and TRBJ2-5, reads SAVISQKPSRDICQRGTSLTIQCQVDSQVTMMFWYRQQPGQSLTLIATANQGSEATYESGFVIDKFPISRPNLTFSTLTVSNMSPEDSSIYLCSVEGGQGLVETQYFGPGTRLLVL.

The chain joins TRBV7-9 to TRBJ1-2; D unresolved. With 4 bases removed from V and 0 bases from J, the gap between germline ends came to 15 bases. The CDR3 length is 16 residues. Germline V gives CDR1 SEHNR, CDR2 FQNEAQ (reference sequence). The CDR3 region has the DNA TGTGCCAGCAGCTCACCCAGGTTCCGAGCTAACTATGGCTACACCTTC. Translation: CASSSPRFRANYGYTF.

The V gene is TRBV6-6, the J gene TRBJ2-7; D may be TRBD1 (6 bases). Trimming took 4 bases from V and 2 from J, leaving 15 bases between them. The germline V gene has CDR1 MNHNY and CDR2 SVGAGI (reference sequence). The CDR3 is made up of 15 amino acids. This CDR3 is CASSFAAGATYEQYF. The CDR3 bases are TGTGCCAGCAGTTTCGCAGCAGGGGCGACCTACGAGCAGTACTTC.

The chain employs TRBV6-5 and TRBJ2-7; 8 nucleotides line up with TRBD2. Germline V gene sequence: CDR1 MNHEY, CDR2 SVGAGI. This CDR3 is 13 amino acids long. V lost 7 bases to trimming and J lost 1 base; unmatched junction nucleotides: 3. CDR3 in DNA: TGTGCCAGCAAACTAGCGGTTTCCTACGAGCAGTACTTC. Protein product: CASKLAVSYEQYF.

V and J are TRBV6-5 and TRBJ2-1, with 8 bases that match TRBD1. Trimming removed 6 bases from V and 8 bases from J; junction bases left unmatched: 3. The CDR3 totals 12 residues. The germline V gene encodes CDR1 MNHEY and CDR2 SVGAGI. CDR3 sequence reads: CASSSQGDEQFF. CDR3 bases: TGTGCCAGCAGCTCACAGGGGGATGAGCAGTTCTTC.

This clone was seen a single time. The chain carries TRBV7-9 and TRBJ2-7, with D tentatively TRBD1 (6 bases). CDR3 length equals 13 residues. Per the germline V gene, CDR1 is SEHNR and CDR2 is FQNEAQ (reference sequence). The V end lost 3 bases, the J end lost 2 bases, and 8 bases lay between the germline ends. The DNA for the CDR3 is TGTGCCAGCAGCTTCGAGGGGGCCTACGAGCAGTACTTC. Its translation is CASSFEGAYEQYF.

The chain combines TRBV27 with TRBJ2-1; the D gene is possibly TRBD2 (6 bases). The germline V and J ends were trimmed by 2 bases and 0 bases, with 11 bases remaining between them. This CDR3 contains 16 residues. Germline values: CDR1 MNHEY, CDR2 SMNVEV (reference sequence). For the CDR3, the DNA is TGTGCCAGCAGTTTAACGCAGGGAGGCTCCTACAATGAGCAGTTCTTC. It encodes CASSLTQGGSYNEQFF.

This clone was seen a few times. The chain combines TRBV9 with TRBJ1-1; 8 bases map to TRBD1. Germline CDR1 reads SGDLS; CDR2 reads YYNGEE. This CDR3 has 17 amino acids. Trimming took 0 bases from V and 6 from J; bases not matched to a gene: 13. Here the CDR3 reads CASSVAALPTGVAEAFF. The CDR3 DNA follows: TGTGCCAGCAGCGTAGCCGCCCTTCCGACAGGGGTGGCTGAAGCTTTCTTT.

This chain links TRBV4-1 with TRBJ2-7, with D unclear. The CDR3 runs to 15 residues. The V end lost 0 bases, the J end lost 2 bases, and 11 bases lay between the germline ends. Per germline, CDR1 MGHRA and CDR2 YSYEKL. The DNA for the CDR3 is TGCGCCAGCAGCCAAGAGCCCTTTCCGGCCTACGAGCAGTACTTC. Translated: CASSQEPFPAYEQYF.

This clone was seen once. CDR3 protein: CASSLTGSRVLSGNTIYF. CDR3 bases: TGTGCCAGCAGCTTGACAGGGAGCCGTGTCCTCTCTGGAAACACCATATATTTT. The genes are TRBV5-5 and TRBJ1-3; D might be TRBD1 (6 bases). This CDR3 comprises 18 residues. Germline CDR1 is SGHKS and CDR2 is YYEKEE (reference sequence). V shed 1 base and J shed 0 bases, with 17 bases lying between them.

The chain employs TRBV14 and TRBJ2-1; D remains unclear. This CDR3 comprises 14 residues. From germline, CDR1 is SGHDN and CDR2 FVKESK. V was clipped by 3 bases and J by 5 bases, with 11 bases between them. CDR3 DNA sequence: TGTGCCAGCAGCCACCCCGACAAAGACAATGAGCAGTTCTTC. Amino acid sequence: CASSHPDKDNEQFF. Based on the CDR3 plus reference TRBV14 and TRBJ2-1, the full variable domain is EAGVTQFPSHSVIEKGQTVTLRCDPISGHDNLYWYRRVMGKEIKFLLHFVKESKQDESGMPNNRFLAERTGGTYSTLKVQPAELEDSGVYFCASSHPDKDNEQFFGPGTRLTVL.

The genes are TRBV7-9 and TRBJ2-7; D may be TRBD2 (6 bases). V dropped 3 bases and J dropped 2 bases, with 14 bases sitting between them. This CDR3 has 15 residues. CDR1 and CDR2 from the germline V gene are SEHNR and FQNEAQ (reference sequence). The CDR3 loop is CASSFAGRIAYEQYF. For the CDR3, the DNA is TGTGCCAGCAGCTTTGCGGGGCGAATAGCCTACGAGCAGTACTTC. Together with reference TRBV7-9 and TRBJ2-7, the CDR3 gives the full variable domain: DTGVSQNPRHKITKRGQNVTFRCDPISEHNRLYWYRQTLGQGPEFLTYFQNEAQLEKSRLLSDRFSAERPKGSFSTLEIQRTEQGDSAMYLCASSFAGRIAYEQYFGPGTRLTVT.

The chain combines TRBV4-3 with TRBJ2-7, with D possibly being TRBD1 (6 bases). The CDR3 extends over 15 amino acids. CDR1 and CDR2 from the germline V gene are LGHNA and YSLEER. Trimming cost V 1 base and J 2 bases, with 12 bases left between them. This CDR3 reads CASSQVSGEPYEQYF. The CDR3 nucleotides read TGCGCCAGCAGCCAAGTTTCAGGGGAACCCTACGAGCAGTACTTC.

The genes are TRBV19 and TRBJ2-1; TRBD1 matches at 8 bases. Germline V lookup: CDR1 LNHDA, CDR2 SQIVND (reference sequence). J was trimmed by 4 bases and V by 3 bases; bases with no gene match: 5. The CDR3 extends over 15 amino acids. The CDR3 is CASSMPTGEYNEQFF. The DNA of the CDR3 is TGTGCCAGTAGTATGCCGACAGGGGAGTACAATGAGCAGTTCTTC.

The chain joins TRBV5-1 to TRBJ2-7; 7 nucleotides agree with TRBD1. Germline V lookup: CDR1 SGHRS, CDR2 YFSETQ. The CDR3 extends over 12 amino acids. J gave up 1 base and V 7 bases, and 2 bases lay outside the gene matches. The CDR3: CASPGQSYEQYF. DNA of the CDR3: TGCGCCAGCCCGGGACAGTCCTACGAGCAGTACTTC.

This rearrangement joins TRBV9 to TRBJ2-1, with 10 bases identical to TRBD2. Germline assignment: CDR1 SGDLS and CDR2 YYNGEE. After removal of 0 bases from V and 5 bases from J, the junction contained 5 bases not matched to a gene. This CDR3 has 16 residues. Here the CDR3 DNA reads TGTGCCAGCAGCGTAGGGACTAGCGGTTATAACAATGAGCAGTTCTTC. It encodes CASSVGTSGYNNEQFF.

This chain uses TRBV11-3 with TRBJ2-2, with D tentatively TRBD1 (5 bases). This CDR3 is 14 amino acids long. The V end was cut by 6 bases, the J end by 4 bases, with 12 bases between. Germline V lookup: CDR1 SGHNT, CDR2 YENEEA. CDR3 region: CASRTDLGTGELFF. CDR3 sequence (DNA): TGTGCCAGCAGGACAGACCTAGGCACCGGGGAGCTGTTTTTT.

V is TRBV27 and J is TRBJ2-4; 8 bases are a match to TRBD1. Germline CDR1 reads MNHEY; CDR2 reads SMNVEV (reference sequence). The CDR3 length is 17 residues. With V trimmed by 2 bases and J by 9 bases, 15 bases remained unmatched. The DNA for the CDR3 is TGTGCCAGCAGTTTAAGTCCTCCTCAGGGGGCGGAGATCATTCAGTACTTC. Protein sequence: CASSLSPPQGAEIIQYF.

This clone was observed once. J is TRBJ1-4 and V is TRBV11-2; 9 bases align to TRBD1. The CDR3 runs 15 residues. Looked up from germline, CDR1 is SGHAT and CDR2 is FQNNGV. Unmatched junction bases numbered 4, after V lost 0 bases and J lost 8 bases. CDR3 residues: CASSLETGGREKLFF. CDR3 DNA sequence: TGTGCCAGCAGCTTAGAGACAGGGGGTCGAGAAAAACTGTTTTTT.

This chain links TRBV6-5 with TRBJ1-1; D possibly corresponds to TRBD1 (6 bases). CDR1 MNHEY and CDR2 SVGAGI come from the germline V gene. The CDR3 consists of 13 residues. Trimming cost V 5 bases and J 1 base, with 8 bases left between them. CDR3 residues: CASSTGQNTEAFF. In DNA, the CDR3 is TGTGCCAGCAGTACGGGACAGAACACTGAAGCTTTCTTT.

The rearrangement joins TRBV16 to TRBJ1-5, with TRBD1 as a possible D gene (5 bases). Trimming cost V 0 bases and J 7 bases, with 13 bases left between them. The CDR3 sequence is 15 residues long. From germline, CDR1 is KGHSY and CDR2 FQNENV. CDR3 DNA sequence: TGTGCCAGCAGCCAATCAGAACAGGCAGGGCAGCCCCAGCATTTT. Amino acid sequence: CASSQSEQAGQPQHF.